This TCR beta chain derives from a study of Graves' ophthalmopathy and Graves' hyperthyroidism. Moderate-to-severe activity, CAS at least 3, NOSPECS at least 4 and duration under 3 months characterized donors with ophthalmopathy. The PBMC fraction was derived from 9 to 10 ml of fresh peripheral blood. The CDR3 is 16 amino acids. V lost 5 bases and J 3 bases, leaving 22 bases between the germline ends. The germline V gene has CDR1 SQVTM and CDR2 ANQGSEA. Study-wide points: Discriminating ophthalmopathy from stable hyperthyroidism, a 13-signature model attained a sensitivity of approximately 85% and a specificity of 81.08%.

This clonotype has at least ten counts. What it binds is unknown. TCR beta CDR3 amplification used RNA transcripts. HTBI-primed first-round RT-PCR preceded second-round multiplex PCR. TCRdb reprocessed the multiplex PCR reads with MiXCR, giving one entry per CDR3 protein. The sample holds roughly 700,000 distinct CDR3 sequences, roughly 40% seen once. This rearrangement joins TRBV29-1 to TRBJ1-2; perhaps TRBD1 as D (5 bases). The material sequenced was peripheral blood. The TCR comes from an adult man with Graves' ophthalmopathy. The CDR3 sequence: CSVPAWGRGSDYGYTF. CDR3 nucleotide sequence: TGCAGCGTTCCCGCGTGGGGCCGCGGGTCGGACTATGGCTACACCTTC.